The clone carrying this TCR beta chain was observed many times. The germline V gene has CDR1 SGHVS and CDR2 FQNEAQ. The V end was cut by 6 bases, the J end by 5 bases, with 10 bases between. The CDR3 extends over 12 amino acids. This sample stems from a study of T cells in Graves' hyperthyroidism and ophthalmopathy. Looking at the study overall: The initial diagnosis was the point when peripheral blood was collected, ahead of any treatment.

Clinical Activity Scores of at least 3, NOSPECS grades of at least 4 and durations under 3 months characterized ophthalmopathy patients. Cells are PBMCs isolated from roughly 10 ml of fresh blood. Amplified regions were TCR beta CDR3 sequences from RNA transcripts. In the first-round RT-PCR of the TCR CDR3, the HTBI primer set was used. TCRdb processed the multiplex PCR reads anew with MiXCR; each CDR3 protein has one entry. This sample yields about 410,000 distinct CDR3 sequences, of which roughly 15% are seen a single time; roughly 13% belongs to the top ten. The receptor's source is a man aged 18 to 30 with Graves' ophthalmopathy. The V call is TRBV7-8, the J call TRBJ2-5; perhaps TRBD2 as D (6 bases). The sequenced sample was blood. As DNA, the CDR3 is TGTGCCAGCAGACCCCGGGAGGAGACCCAGTACTTC. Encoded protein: CASRPREETQYF.